The clone carrying this T cell receptor (beta chain) was counted once. These data are taken from a study of blood T cell repertoires in COVID-19. Study details: From T cells, B-cell-depleted T cells, or PBMCs came the material, which was cDNA or gDNA.

Using immunoSEQ multiplex PCR, the repertoire was profiled, and TCRdb retains in-frame clones only, with some absent. The profile shows approximately 40,000 clones, 75% to 95% of them singletons. Sequencing used peripheral blood. The sequence came from a human donor in a cohort sampled during active COVID-19.

CDR3 coding DNA: TGTGCCACCAGCAGTCGCCAGGGGTACCAAGAGACCCAGTACTTC. As protein: CATSSRQGYQETQYF. The chain links TRBV15 to TRBJ2-5, with D perhaps TRBD1 (6 bases). The V gene lost 3 bases and the J gene lost 0 bases, with 11 bases spanning the gap. The CDR3 runs 15 residues. Germline loops: CDR1 LNHNV, CDR2 YYDKDF (reference sequence).